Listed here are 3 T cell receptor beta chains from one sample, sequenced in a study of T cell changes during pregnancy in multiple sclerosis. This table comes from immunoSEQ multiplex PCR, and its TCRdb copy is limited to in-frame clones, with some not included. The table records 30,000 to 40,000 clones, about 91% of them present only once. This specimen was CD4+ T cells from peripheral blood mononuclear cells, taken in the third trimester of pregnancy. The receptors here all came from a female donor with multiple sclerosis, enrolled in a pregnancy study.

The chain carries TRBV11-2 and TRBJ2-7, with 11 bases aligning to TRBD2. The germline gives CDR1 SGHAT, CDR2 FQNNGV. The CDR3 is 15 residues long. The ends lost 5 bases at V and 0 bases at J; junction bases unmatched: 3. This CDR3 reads CASSQGLADSYEQYF. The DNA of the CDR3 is TGTGCCAGCAGCCAGGGACTAGCGGACTCCTACGAGCAGTACTTC.

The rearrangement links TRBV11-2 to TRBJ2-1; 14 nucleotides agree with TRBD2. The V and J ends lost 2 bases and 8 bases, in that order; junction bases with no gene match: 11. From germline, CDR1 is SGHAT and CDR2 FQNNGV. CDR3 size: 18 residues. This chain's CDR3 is CASSLTPRGLAGVDEQFF. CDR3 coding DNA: TGTGCCAGCAGCTTAACCCCAAGGGGACTAGCGGGAGTGGATGAGCAGTTCTTC.

The CDR3 DNA is TGTGCCTGGAGTGTCCAGGTCTCTGGGGCCAACGTCCTGACTTTC. Protein: CAWSVQVSGANVLTF. The rearrangement uses TRBV30 and TRBJ2-6; unclear D gene. This CDR3 spans 15 amino acids. The ends were cut back, 0 bases at V and 0 bases at J, with 6 bases in the middle. Per germline, CDR1 GTSNPN and CDR2 SVGIG (reference sequence).